One and the same sample provided the 32 T cell receptor beta chains below, sequenced in a study of OX40 agonist ivuxolimab in advanced cancers. Here immunoSEQ multiplex PCR was the method, and the copy in TCRdb shows in-frame clones only, minus some. The sample has more than 65,000 clones, 85% seen once. The sample here was CD4+ or CD8+ T cells sorted from blood, taken in a trial of the OX40 agonist ivuxolimab. These receptors were obtained from an adult with an advanced solid tumor such as melanoma, head and neck, liver or kidney cancer.

The rearrangement links TRBV5-4 to TRBJ1-2; 7 nucleotides line up with TRBD1. This CDR3 has 14 residues. Trimming cost V 0 bases and J 3 bases; bases outside gene matches: 2. CDR1 is SGHNT, CDR2 YYREEE, per germline (reference sequence). CDR3 nucleotides: TGTGCCAGCAGCTTGGAGGGGGCTTACTATGGCTACACCTTC. Its translation is CASSLEGAYYGYTF.

The chain is built from TRBV28 and TRBJ1-2; 7 nucleotides match TRBD1. Germline V CDR1 and CDR2: MDHEN, SYDVKM. This CDR3 comprises 14 residues. The trim removed 6 bases at V and 4 bases at J, leaving 8 bases unmatched. CDR3 DNA: TGTGCCAGCAGCGGGGACAGAAAGGGCTATGGCTACACCTTC. Residues: CASSGDRKGYGYTF.

The chain recombines TRBV7-9 with TRBJ2-3, with a tentative D call TRBD1 (5 bases). There are 15 residues in the CDR3. The V gene's germline CDR1 is SEHNR and CDR2 FQNEAQ (reference sequence). Trimming took off 5 bases at V and 5 bases at J, with 17 bases between the two ends. For the CDR3, the DNA is TGTGCCAGCAGCCCTTCAAGGGGTCAGATAGATACGCAGTATTTT. Its translation is CASSPSRGQIDTQYF.

The chain couples TRBV10-1 to TRBJ2-5; 7 bases match TRBD1. This CDR3 is 14 amino acids long. The trim removed 0 bases at V and 2 bases at J, leaving 0 bases unmatched. Germline V gives CDR1 WNHNN, CDR2 SYGVQD (reference sequence). The CDR3 DNA reads TGCGCCAGCAGTGAGTCGACAGGGCAAGAGACCCAGTACTTC. This codes for CASSESTGQETQYF.

The rearrangement joins TRBV7-3 to TRBJ2-2, with 8 nucleotides matching TRBD2. The CDR3 covers 16 residues. V lost 3 bases to trimming and J lost 1 base; unmatched junction nucleotides: 4. Germline V gene sequence: CDR1 SGHTA, CDR2 FQGTGA. The CDR3 nucleotides are TGTGCCAGCAGCTTGTCGGGAGGGCAGAACACCGGGGAGCTGTTTTTT. It specifies CASSLSGGQNTGELFF. The full variable domain, in which reference TRBV7-3 and TRBJ2-2 provide the parts outside the CDR3, is GAGVSQTPSNKVTEKGKYVELRCDPISGHTALYWYRQSLGQGPEFLIYFQGTGAADDSGLPNDRFFAVRPEGSVSTLKIQRTERGDSAVYLCASSLSGGQNTGELFFGEGSRLTVL.

J is TRBJ1-2 and V is TRBV6-5; a weak D match, TRBD1 (5 bases). The CDR3 is 15 amino acids. Trimming removed 4 bases from V and 3 bases from J, with 15 bases in between. The germline CDR1 and CDR2 sequences are MNHEY and SVGAGI. CDR3 DNA: TGTGCCAGCAGTTTGGGGGATGGGGTTGACTATGGCTACACCTTC. The encoded protein is CASSLGDGVDYGYTF.

This clone turned up a few times. The CDR3 coding sequence is TGTGCCATCCCGGGGCCTCGCGAGCAGTACTTC. Translation: CAIPGPREQYF. The chain combines TRBV10-3 with TRBJ2-7; D may be TRBD1 or TRBD2 (5 bases each). The CDR3 runs to 11 residues. Trimming removed 8 bases at V and 6 bases at J, with 11 bases between. Germline CDR1 reads ENHRY; CDR2 reads SYGVKD.

The chain combines TRBV6-4 with TRBJ1-2; 7 positions agree with TRBD1. The CDR3 runs to 13 residues. Germline V gene sequence: CDR1 MRHNA, CDR2 SNTAGT. V gave up 6 bases and J gave up 3 bases; unmatched junction bases: 4. CDR3 DNA: TGTGCCAGCAGAGCCGGGACAGACTATGGCTACACCTTC. As protein: CASRAGTDYGYTF.

The chain recombines TRBV29-1 with TRBJ1-1; D uncertain. Germline CDR1 is SQVTM and CDR2 is ANQGSEA. Trimming stripped 3 bases from V and 0 bases from J, with 11 bases between. The CDR3 covers 14 residues. Here the CDR3 DNA reads TGCAGCGTTGAGGCAGCAACCTTGAACACTGAAGCTTTCTTT. As protein: CSVEAATLNTEAFF.

The chain couples TRBV29-1 to TRBJ2-5; TRBD2 matches at 15 bases. The CDR3 spans 16 residues. Per germline, CDR1 SQVTM and CDR2 ANQGSEA. The V segment lost 5 bases and the J segment 5 bases; nucleotides outside the gene matches: 9. The CDR3 sequence: CSVCRTSGGAGETQYF. The CDR3 bases are TGCAGCGTTTGCCGGACTAGCGGGGGGGCCGGTGAGACCCAGTACTTC.

The rearrangement links TRBV4-1 to TRBJ1-2; 8 nucleotides agree with TRBD1. The J segment lost 7 bases and the V segment lost 1 base, leaving 5 bases of the junction unmatched. This CDR3 region has 14 residues. Germline CDR1 MGHRA, CDR2 YSYEKL. CDR3 sequence: CASSQGTGNRGYTF. CDR3 DNA: TGCGCCAGCAGCCAAGGGACAGGGAATCGTGGCTACACCTTC.

The count of this clone is one. The gene calls are TRBV2 and TRBJ1-6, with a possible D match to TRBD1 (6 bases). This CDR3 comprises 16 residues. The V gene's germline CDR1 is SNHLY and CDR2 FYNNEI. V was shortened by 4 bases and J by 7 bases, with 17 bases between the two germline ends. The CDR3 DNA reads TGTGCCAGCAGTGTCAGGTTAGGACAGCGGAATTCACCCCTCCACTTT. Its protein is CASSVRLGQRNSPLHF.

This clone appeared a single time. This chain connects TRBV30 to TRBJ2-7; D may be TRBD1 (6 bases). Germline CDR1 and CDR2: GTSNPN and SVGIG (reference sequence). The germline V and J ends were trimmed by 1 base and 2 bases, with 12 bases remaining between them. The CDR3 spans 14 residues. CDR3 residues: CAWSGRTVTYEQYF. CDR3 DNA sequence: TGTGCCTGGAGTGGCCGGACAGTCACCTACGAGCAGTACTTC.

This chain connects TRBV7-2 to TRBJ2-7; TRBD1 or TRBD2 may be the D gene (6 bases each). This CDR3 contains 16 residues. The germline V and J ends were trimmed by 2 bases and 2 bases, with 16 bases remaining between them. Germline CDR1 reads SGHTA; CDR2 reads FQGNSA. CDR3 in DNA: TGTGCCAGCAGCTTATTTGACAGGACTATACCCTACGAGCAGTACTTC. The encoded protein is CASSLFDRTIPYEQYF.

This clone has more than one count but fewer than ten. V gene TRBV4-1 combines with J gene TRBJ2-7; 10 positions agree with TRBD2. Germline assignment: CDR1 MGHRA and CDR2 YSYEKL. Losses at the gene ends were 0 bases for V and 3 bases for J; bases not matched to a gene: 5. The CDR3 is 16 residues long. The CDR3 DNA follows: TGCGCCAGCAGCCAAGATCGGACTAGCGGATTCTACGAGCAGTACTTC. It codes for CASSQDRTSGFYEQYF.

The rearrangement links TRBV18 to TRBJ2-1; TRBD2 aligns across 9 bases. The CDR3 has 12 residues. Germline CDR1 is KGHSH and CDR2 is LQKENI. The V gene end was trimmed by 3 bases and the J gene end by 16 bases; junction bases not matched to a gene: 7. The CDR3 DNA follows: TGTGCCAGCTCACCGATAGCGGGAGAAAGTTTCTTC. Translating gives CASSPIAGESFF. Combining the CDR3 with reference TRBV18 and TRBJ2-1 gives the whole variable domain NAGVMQNPRHLVRRRGQEARLRCSPMKGHSHVYWYRQLPEEGLKFMVYLQKENIIDESGMPKERFSAEFPKEGPSILRIQQVVRGDSAAYFCASSPIAGESFFGPGTRLTVL.

As DNA, the CDR3 is TGTGCCAGCAGCTTAGGGATTGACGTCACAGATACGCAGTATTTT. Residues: CASSLGIDVTDTQYF. V usage is TRBV7-2 and J usage is TRBJ2-3, with D hard to call. The CDR3 totals 15 residues. Germline CDR1 reads SGHTA; CDR2 reads FQGNSA. Trimming removed 1 base from V and 2 bases from J, with 10 bases in between.

CDR3 DNA sequence: TGTGCCAGTAGCGCGAATCGTTATGGCTACACCTTC. Translated: CASSANRYGYTF. This chain connects TRBV19 to TRBJ1-2; D uncertain. Trimming shortened V by 6 bases and J by 5 bases, and 10 bases separated the two germline ends. The CDR3 covers 12 residues. Per germline, CDR1 LNHDA and CDR2 SQIVND (reference sequence).

The chain carries TRBV2 and TRBJ2-3, with D unclear. Trimming pared 8 bases from V and 4 bases from J, leaving 13 bases between. This CDR3 is built from 13 residues. CDR1 and CDR2 from the germline V gene are SNHLY and FYNNEI. This CDR3 is CASRVTGPDTQYF. The CDR3 DNA reads TGTGCCAGCCGAGTCACCGGCCCAGATACGCAGTATTTT.

V gene TRBV5-1 combines with J gene TRBJ2-7, with 8 bases aligning to TRBD1. Germline-derived CDR1 and CDR2 are SGHRS and YFSETQ. The CDR3 runs 15 residues. V was pared by 3 bases and J by 0 bases, with 5 bases of the junction left unmatched. The CDR3 bases are TGCGCCAGCAGCTCGCAGGGGGCGGCCTCCTACGAGCAGTACTTC. Translating gives CASSSQGAASYEQYF. Full variable domain (missing parts from reference TRBV5-1 and TRBJ2-7): KAGVTQTPRYLIKTRGQQVTLSCSPISGHRSVSWYQQTPGQGLQFLFEYFSETQRNKGNFPGRFSGRQFSNSRSEMNVSTLELGDSALYLCASSSQGAASYEQYFGPGTRLTVT.

This chain connects TRBV11-3 to TRBJ2-1, with 7 bases that match TRBD1. CDR3 length: 13 amino acids. The ends lost 8 bases at V and 7 bases at J; junction bases unmatched: 8. Germline V gives CDR1 SGHNT, CDR2 YENEEA. The CDR3 DNA is TGTGCCAGCGCTGCGGGCAGGGGGAATGAGCAGTTCTTC. This translates into CASAAGRGNEQFF.

This chain links TRBV5-1 with TRBJ2-7, with D possibly matching TRBD1 (7 bases). CDR3 size: 13 residues. Trimming took 5 bases from V and 7 from J, leaving 16 bases between them. Germline values: CDR1 SGHRS, CDR2 YFSETQ. The CDR3 protein is CASSRGPAGEQYF. CDR3 nucleotide sequence: TGCGCCAGCAGTAGGGGGCCCGCGGGGGAGCAGTACTTC.

This chain uses TRBV27 with TRBJ1-5, with a weak D call TRBD1 (5 bases). V lost 6 bases, J lost 7 bases, and 13 bases lay in between. CDR1 and CDR2 from the germline V gene are MNHEY and SMNVEV (reference sequence). This CDR3 is 13 amino acids long. CDR3 DNA sequence: TGTGCCAGCAGGGTTGGGAGGGGACAGCCCCAGCATTTT. Its translation is CASRVGRGQPQHF.

The chain uses TRBV2 and TRBJ2-5, with a weak D call TRBD2 (7 bases). This CDR3 contains 12 residues. Germline CDR1 is SNHLY and CDR2 is FYNNEI. V was pared by 8 bases and J by 4 bases, with 11 bases between. The CDR3 is CASWGGRETQYF. The DNA for the CDR3 is TGTGCCAGCTGGGGGGGGCGAGAGACCCAGTACTTC.

The J gene is TRBJ1-2, the V gene TRBV2; D call uncertain. The CDR3 has 13 residues. CDR1 and CDR2 from the germline V gene are SNHLY and FYNNEI. The germline V and J ends were trimmed by 5 bases and 2 bases, with 9 bases remaining between them. This chain's CDR3 is CASSRAENYGYTF. The DNA of the CDR3 is TGTGCCAGCAGTAGGGCGGAAAACTATGGCTACACCTTC.

The chain recombines TRBV4-1 with TRBJ2-2, with 8 bases lining up with TRBD1. This CDR3 has 16 amino acids. Trimming cost V 1 base and J 2 bases; bases outside gene matches: 3. The V gene's germline CDR1 is MGHRA and CDR2 YSYEKL. The CDR3 loop reads CASSQGAGGNTGELFF. The CDR3 DNA reads TGCGCCAGCAGCCAAGGGGCAGGGGGCAACACCGGGGAGCTGTTTTTT.

The CDR3 DNA reads TGTGCCAGCGGTTACCTACCGGGACAGGGCACCGGGGAGCTGTTTTTT. It translates to CASGYLPGQGTGELFF. This sequence joins TRBV28 and TRBJ2-2; TRBD1 matches 9 bases. Germline CDR1 and CDR2: MDHEN and SYDVKM. V shed 8 bases, J shed 4 bases, and the junction held 11 bases outside the gene matches. The CDR3 is 16 residues long. The full variable domain, completed using reference TRBV28 and TRBJ2-2, is DVKVTQSSRYLVKRTGEKVFLECVQDMDHENMFWYRQDPGLGLRLIYFSYDVKMKEKGDIPEGYSVSREKKERFSLILESASTNQTSMYLCASGYLPGQGTGELFFGEGSRLTVL.

The rearrangement links TRBV19 to TRBJ2-5, with 11 bases fitting TRBD2. The last part of the DNA fits TRBJ2-7 better; the J call may be wrong. CDR1 is LNHDA and CDR2 is SQIVND in the germline V gene (reference sequence). The CDR3 has 17 residues. CDR3 in amino acids: CASSIDLVASGRNEQYF. The CDR3, as DNA: TGTGCCAGTAGTATAGATCTAGTGGCTAGCGGGAGGAACGAGCAGTACTTC.

Of note for this clone: The same CDR3 arises from other DNA sequences in this sample as well. The chain has TRBV5-4 and TRBJ2-1; 8 bases are shared with TRBD2. The trim removed 4 bases at V and 5 bases at J, leaving 5 bases unmatched. Germline V CDR1 and CDR2: SGHNT, YYREEE (reference sequence). The CDR3 is made up of 14 amino acids. Written as DNA, the CDR3 is TGTGCCAGCAGCCCAACTAGCGGTGACAATGAGCAGTTCTTC. Its protein product is CASSPTSGDNEQFF.

The table lists this clone with a few counts. The chain recombines TRBV10-3 with TRBJ1-4, with 9 bases identical to TRBD1. The CDR3 contains 13 residues. From germline, CDR1 is ENHRY and CDR2 SYGVKD. The trim removed 10 bases at V and 6 bases at J, leaving 6 bases unmatched. The CDR3 bases are TGTGCCACACAGGGGGCCGGTGATGAAAAACTGTTTTTT. Translated, it gives CATQGAGDEKLFF.

This chain uses TRBV7-3 with TRBJ2-1, with 13 nucleotides matching TRBD2. This CDR3 spans 16 amino acids. The germline CDR1 and CDR2 sequences are SGHTA and FQGTGA. With 5 bases clipped from V and 4 bases from J, the junction kept 5 bases outside the gene matches. CDR3 DNA sequence: TGTGCCAGCAGCCTACTAGCGGGAGGGCAGTACAATGAGCAGTTCTTC. Translated, it gives CASSLLAGGQYNEQFF.

The V and J genes are TRBV6-5 and TRBJ1-1, with a weak D call TRBD1 (5 bases). Germline loops: CDR1 MNHEY, CDR2 SVGAGI. The CDR3 is 15 residues long. V was shortened by 5 bases and J by 1 base, with 14 bases between the two germline ends. The CDR3 DNA reads TGTGCCAGCAGTCGGTCGGGGGAATCGAACACTGAAGCTTTCTTT. Amino acids: CASSRSGESNTEAFF.